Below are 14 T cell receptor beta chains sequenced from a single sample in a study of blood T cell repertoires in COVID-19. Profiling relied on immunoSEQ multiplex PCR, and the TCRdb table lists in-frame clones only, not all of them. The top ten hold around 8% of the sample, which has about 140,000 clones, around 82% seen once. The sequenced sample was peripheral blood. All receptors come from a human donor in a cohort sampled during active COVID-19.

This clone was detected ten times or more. CDR3 sequence: CASSPEYRSATEAFF. The CDR3 DNA follows: TGTGCCAGCAGTCCGGAGTATAGGTCAGCCACTGAAGCTTTCTTT. This chain connects TRBV6-5 to TRBJ1-1; D is uncertain. This CDR3 is 15 amino acids long. V dropped 5 bases and J dropped 4 bases, with 17 bases sitting between them. Per germline, CDR1 MNHEY and CDR2 SVGAGI.

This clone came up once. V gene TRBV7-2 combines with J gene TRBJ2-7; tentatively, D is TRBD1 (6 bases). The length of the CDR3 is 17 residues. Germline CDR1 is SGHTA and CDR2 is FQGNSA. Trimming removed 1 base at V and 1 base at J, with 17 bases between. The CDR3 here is CASSLVPPRTVSYEQYF. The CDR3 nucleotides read TGTGCCAGCAGCTTAGTGCCCCCGAGGACAGTATCCTACGAGCAGTACTTC.

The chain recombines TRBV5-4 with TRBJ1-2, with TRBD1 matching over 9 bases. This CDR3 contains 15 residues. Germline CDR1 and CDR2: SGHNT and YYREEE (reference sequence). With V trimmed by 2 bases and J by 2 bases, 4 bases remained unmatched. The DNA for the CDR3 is TGTGCCAGCAGCTTTCTCGGACAGGGGAACTATGGCTACACCTTC. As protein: CASSFLGQGNYGYTF.

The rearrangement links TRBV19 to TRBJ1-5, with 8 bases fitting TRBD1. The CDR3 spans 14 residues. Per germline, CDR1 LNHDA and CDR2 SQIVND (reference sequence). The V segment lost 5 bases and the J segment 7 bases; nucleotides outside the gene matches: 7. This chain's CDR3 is CASSPQGARQPQHF. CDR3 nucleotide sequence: TGTGCCAGTAGTCCCCAGGGGGCTCGCCAGCCCCAGCATTTT.

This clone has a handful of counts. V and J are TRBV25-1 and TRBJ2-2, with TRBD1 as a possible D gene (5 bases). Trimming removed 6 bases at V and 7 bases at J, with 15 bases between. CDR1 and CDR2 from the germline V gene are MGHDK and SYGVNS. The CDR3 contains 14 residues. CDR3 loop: CASREQVSNGELFF. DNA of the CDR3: TGTGCCAGCAGGGAACAGGTTTCTAACGGGGAGCTGTTTTTT.

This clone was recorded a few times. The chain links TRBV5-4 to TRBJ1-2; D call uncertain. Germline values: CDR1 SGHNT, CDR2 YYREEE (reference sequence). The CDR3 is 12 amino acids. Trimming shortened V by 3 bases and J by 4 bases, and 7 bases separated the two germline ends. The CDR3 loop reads CASSSRLYGYTF. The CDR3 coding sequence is TGTGCCAGCAGCTCTCGACTCTATGGCTACACCTTC.

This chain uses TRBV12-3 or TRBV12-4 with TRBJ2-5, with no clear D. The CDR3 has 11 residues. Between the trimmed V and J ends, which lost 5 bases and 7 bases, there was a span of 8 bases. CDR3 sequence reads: CASSTVGTQYF. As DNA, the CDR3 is TGTGCCAGCAGTACTGTTGGGACCCAGTACTTC.

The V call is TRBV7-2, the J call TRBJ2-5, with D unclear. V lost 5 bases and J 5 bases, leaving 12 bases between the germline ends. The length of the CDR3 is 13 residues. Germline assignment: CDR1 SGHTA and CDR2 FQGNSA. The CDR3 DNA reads TGTGCCAGCAGCCGATCAAGCCTGGAGACCCAGTACTTC. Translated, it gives CASSRSSLETQYF.

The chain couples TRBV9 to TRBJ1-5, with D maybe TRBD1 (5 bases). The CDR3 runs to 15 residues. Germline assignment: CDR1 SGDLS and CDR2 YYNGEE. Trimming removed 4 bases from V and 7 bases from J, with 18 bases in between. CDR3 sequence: CASSPLPGQGQPQHF. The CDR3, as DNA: TGTGCCAGCAGCCCACTCCCAGGGCAAGGGCAGCCCCAGCATTTT.

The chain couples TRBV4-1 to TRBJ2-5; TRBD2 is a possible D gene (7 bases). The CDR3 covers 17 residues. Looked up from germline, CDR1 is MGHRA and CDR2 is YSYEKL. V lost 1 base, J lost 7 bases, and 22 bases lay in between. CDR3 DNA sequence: TGCGCCAGCAGCCAAGTCGATGGGGGGGGCCCTCTTGGGACCCAGTACTTC. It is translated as CASSQVDGGGPLGTQYF.

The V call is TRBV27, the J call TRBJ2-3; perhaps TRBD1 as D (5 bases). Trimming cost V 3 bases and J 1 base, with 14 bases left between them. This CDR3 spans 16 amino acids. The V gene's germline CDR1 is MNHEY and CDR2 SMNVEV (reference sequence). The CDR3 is CASSFQGSSGTDTQYF. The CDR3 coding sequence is TGTGCCAGCAGTTTTCAGGGTAGCTCGGGCACAGATACGCAGTATTTT.

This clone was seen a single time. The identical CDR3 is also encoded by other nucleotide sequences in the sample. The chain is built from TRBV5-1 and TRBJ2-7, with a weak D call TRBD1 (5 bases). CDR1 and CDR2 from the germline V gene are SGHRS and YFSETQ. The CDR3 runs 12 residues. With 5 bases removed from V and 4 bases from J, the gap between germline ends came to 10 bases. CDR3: CASSSQGYEQYF. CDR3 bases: TGCGCCAGCAGTTCGCAGGGTTACGAGCAGTACTTC.

CDR3 protein: CASSQEIPTSGGYTDTQYF. In DNA form, the CDR3 reads TGTGCCAGCAGCCAAGAAATCCCCACTAGCGGGGGCTACACAGATACGCAGTATTTT. This chain uses TRBV4-2 with TRBJ2-3; TRBD2 agrees at 11 bases. CDR3 length: 19 residues. CDR1 and CDR2 (germline): LGHNA, YNFKEQ. Losses at the gene ends were 0 bases for V and 2 bases for J; bases not matched to a gene: 10.

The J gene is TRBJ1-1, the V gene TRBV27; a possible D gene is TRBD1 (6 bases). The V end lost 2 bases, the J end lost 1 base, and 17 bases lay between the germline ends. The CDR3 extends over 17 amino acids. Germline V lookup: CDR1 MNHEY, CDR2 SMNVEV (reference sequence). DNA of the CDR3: TGTGCCAGCAGTTTAACTGGGGGGGCAACATCGAACACTGAAGCTTTCTTT. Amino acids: CASSLTGGATSNTEAFF.